Its frequency marks the clone carrying this TCR beta chain as large (0.1 to 1%). Its antigen is not identified. This specimen belongs to a study of T cell clusters in autoimmune cytopenias. TRB amplification used 250 ng of peripheral blood genomic DNA. One tube held mixed TRB-A and TRB-B primer pools for touch-down PCR. TCRdb processed the multiplex PCR reads again and assigns one entry to each CDR3 protein, with no DNA. Its table lists over 950 distinct CDR3 sequences. The CDR3 extends over 12 amino acids. The V gene's germline CDR1 is MNHNS and CDR2 SASEGT. Study results and limitations: Clustering suggested that physiological T cell clusters were missing in primary autoimmune cytopenia patients.

The origin of this receptor is a human donor with an autoimmune cytopenia or autoimmune hepatitis (not recorded which). The sample taken for sequencing was peripheral blood. The rearrangement links TRBV6-1 to TRBJ2-1. CDR3: CASIQERDEQFF.